The clone carrying this T cell receptor beta chain has only a few counts. The source of the sample is a study of T cell repertoires in cytomegalovirus infection. Each CDR3 protein is one row after TCRdb ran MiXCR on the reads. This repertoire shows 350,000 to 500,000 distinct CDR3 sequences, approximately 30% found once; its top ten account for roughly 13%. This CDR3 has 18 amino acids. Per germline, CDR1 SEHNR and CDR2 FQNEAQ (reference sequence). V shed 4 bases, J shed 0 bases, and the junction held 7 bases outside the gene matches. The sequence was obtained from a human donor in good health (CMV status not recorded). Some clones in this sample may be carry-over from other donors' samples. Sequencing used PBMCs. The gene calls are TRBV7-9 and TRBJ2-6; 9 bases are shared with TRBD1. DNA for the CDR3: TGTGCCAGCAGCTCAACGGGACAGGGCGCCTCTGGGGCCAACGTCCTGACTTTC. Its protein product is CASSSTGQGASGANVLTF.